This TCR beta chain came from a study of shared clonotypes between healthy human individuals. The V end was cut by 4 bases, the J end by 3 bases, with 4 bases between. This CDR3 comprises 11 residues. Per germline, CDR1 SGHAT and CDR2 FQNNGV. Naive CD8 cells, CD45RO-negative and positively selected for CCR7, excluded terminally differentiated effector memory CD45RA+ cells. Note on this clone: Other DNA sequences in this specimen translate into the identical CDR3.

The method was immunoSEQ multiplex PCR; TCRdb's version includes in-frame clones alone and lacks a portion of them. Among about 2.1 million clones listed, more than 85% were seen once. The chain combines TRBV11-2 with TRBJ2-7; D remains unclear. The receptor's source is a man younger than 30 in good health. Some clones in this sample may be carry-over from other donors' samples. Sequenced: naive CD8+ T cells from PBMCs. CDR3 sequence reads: CASSSLYEQYF. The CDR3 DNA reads TGTGCCAGCAGCTCACTCTACGAGCAGTACTTC.